The 16 T cell receptor beta chains below come from one sample, sequenced in a study of cytotoxic CD8 clonotypes in ibrutinib-treated CLL (dated by TCRdb to the early 2020s). The time point label here, explained by the study, means: approximately 11 months on ibrutinib. Libraries came from the immunoSEQ multiplex PCR assay. The clones in this table, taken by TCRdb from immuneACCESS, are in-frame only. Not every clone is retained; where verified, under half of the shortfall comes from an unresolved V gene, and the cause of the rest is unknown. The sample profile shows just over 200,000 clones; 79% of them were found once. The ten most abundant clones make up about an eighth of the sample. The material was PBMCs, obtained after 12 months of ibrutinib treatment. Receptors were obtained from a human donor with chronic lymphocytic leukemia.

J is TRBJ1-1 and V is TRBV7-8, with D possibly matching TRBD1 (5 bases). Per the germline V gene, CDR1 is SGHVS and CDR2 is FQNEAQ. V gave up 2 bases and J gave up 5 bases, with 9 bases separating them. This CDR3 region has 13 residues. CDR3 sequence reads: CASSLQGLTEAFF. The CDR3 nucleotides read TGTGCCAGCAGCTTACAGGGATTGACTGAAGCTTTCTTT. The whole variable domain, filled in from reference TRBV7-8 and TRBJ1-1, reads GAGVSQSPRYKVAKRGQDVALRCDPISGHVSLFWYQQALGQGPEFLTYFQNEAQLDKSGLPSDRFFAERPEGSVSTLKIQRTQQEDSAVYLCASSLQGLTEAFFGQGTRLTVV.

J is TRBJ1-1 and V is TRBV28; TRBD1 matches 7 bases. With V trimmed by 7 bases and J by 5 bases, 7 bases remained unmatched. The CDR3 consists of 13 residues. Germline CDR1 reads MDHEN; CDR2 reads SYDVKM. CDR3 coding DNA: TGTGCCAGCACCTCTCAGGGGGGGACTGAAGCTTTCTTT. It specifies CASTSQGGTEAFF. The full variable domain, in which reference TRBV28 and TRBJ1-1 provide the parts outside the CDR3, is DVKVTQSSRYLVKRTGEKVFLECVQDMDHENMFWYRQDPGLGLRLIYFSYDVKMKEKGDIPEGYSVSREKKERFSLILESASTNQTSMYLCASTSQGGTEAFFGQGTRLTVV.

The chain couples TRBV4-1 to TRBJ2-3; no clear D gene. This CDR3 is built from 13 residues. Germline V gene lookup returns CDR1 MGHRA and CDR2 YSYEKL. Trimming took 3 bases from V and 2 from J, leaving 6 bases between them. The CDR3 coding sequence is TGCGCCAGCAGCCAGACTGCCACAGATACGCAGTATTTT. Translating gives CASSQTATDTQYF.

CDR3: CASSLPGTGTTGELFF. In DNA, the CDR3 is TGTGCCAGCAGCCTTCCCGGGACTGGAACCACCGGGGAGCTGTTTTTT. The rearrangement uses TRBV5-6 and TRBJ2-2; D may be TRBD2 (6 bases). Trimming took 4 bases from V and 4 from J, leaving 17 bases between them. Germline loops: CDR1 SGHDT, CDR2 YYEEEE. The CDR3 spans 16 residues.

This clone was detected only once. CDR3 in DNA: TGTGCCAGCAGCGCCGCGGGTGGCCCGAGAAGAGATACGCAGTATTTT. This codes for CASSAAGGPRRDTQYF. The chain uses TRBV2 and TRBJ2-3, with TRBD2 as a possible D gene (5 bases). The CDR3 loop spans 16 amino acids. Germline V gene lookup returns CDR1 SNHLY and CDR2 FYNNEI. The V end lost 6 bases, the J end lost 5 bases, and 21 bases lay between the germline ends.

CDR3 coding DNA: TGTGCCAGCAGTTTAACCGGACTAGCGTCGGACGAGCAGTACTTC. Translated, it gives CASSLTGLASDEQYF. This chain joins TRBV28 and TRBJ2-7; the match to TRBD2 covers 9 bases. This CDR3 region has 15 residues. Losses at the gene ends were 2 bases for V and 5 bases for J; bases not matched to a gene: 7. Germline V gene data show CDR1 as MDHEN and CDR2 as SYDVKM.

The chain recombines TRBV7-9 with TRBJ2-1; 7 bases are shared with TRBD2. The germline V gene encodes CDR1 SEHNR and CDR2 FQNEAQ (reference sequence). J lost 10 bases, V lost 8 bases, and 17 bases had no gene match. There are 15 residues in the CDR3. The CDR3 DNA is TGTGCCAGCTCCCTCCCAGCGGGACCCACCCGGGAGCAGTTCTTC. Translated, it gives CASSLPAGPTREQFF. Drawing the rest from reference TRBV7-9 and TRBJ2-1, the complete variable domain is DTGVSQNPRHKITKRGQNVTFRCDPISEHNRLYWYRQTLGQGPEFLTYFQNEAQLEKSRLLSDRFSAERPKGSFSTLEIQRTEQGDSAMYLCASSLPAGPTREQFFGPGTRLTVL.

This chain links TRBV28 with TRBJ1-4; possible D gene TRBD1, 6 bases. Germline lookup yields CDR1 MDHEN and CDR2 SYDVKM. Deletions cut 3 bases from V and 8 bases from J, with 10 bases between. The CDR3 contains 13 residues. CDR3: CASSLSGVEKLFF. In DNA form, the CDR3 reads TGTGCCAGCAGTTTGTCAGGGGTGGAAAAACTGTTTTTT.

As regards this clone: At one end, the junction sequence differs from germline, possibly due to a read error. For the CDR3, the DNA is TGTGCCAGCAGCTTAAAGGGGGGCTCCCACAATGAGCAGTTCTTC. Amino acid sequence: CASSLKGGSHNEQFF. The J gene is TRBJ2-1, the V gene TRBV7-2; D tentatively reads TRBD1 or TRBD2 (6 bases each). The CDR3 has 15 residues. Germline assignment: CDR1 SGHTA and CDR2 FQGNSA.

The chain joins TRBV11-2 to TRBJ2-7; 9 bases line up with TRBD2. Germline assignment: CDR1 SGHAT and CDR2 FQNNGV. The trim removed 6 bases at V and 5 bases at J, leaving 11 bases unmatched. The CDR3 is made up of 15 amino acids. CDR3 in DNA: TGTGCCAGCAGGCAACTGCGGGGGGGCCCCCACGAGCAGTACTTC. Protein sequence: CASRQLRGGPHEQYF.

This chain joins TRBV4-1 and TRBJ2-1; TRBD1 agrees at 9 bases. The germline V gene has CDR1 MGHRA and CDR2 YSYEKL. CDR3 length: 17 amino acids. J was trimmed by 8 bases and V by 4 bases; bases with no gene match: 15. The DNA for the CDR3 is TGCGCCAGCAGCCTACAGGGGGCGATGGGGGGTTTGGATGAGCAGTTCTTC. Translated: CASSLQGAMGGLDEQFF.

The gene calls are TRBV19 and TRBJ2-1, with 8 bases lining up with TRBD2. This CDR3 region has 21 residues. Germline CDR1 reads LNHDA; CDR2 reads SQIVND (reference sequence). The trim removed 6 bases at V and 0 bases at J, leaving 22 bases unmatched. CDR3 loop: CASSELAGTSHMPSSYNEQFF. The CDR3 nucleotides are TGTGCCAGTAGCGAACTCGCCGGGACTAGTCATATGCCGAGCTCCTACAATGAGCAGTTCTTC.

The genes are TRBV6-5 and TRBJ2-1, with TRBD2 as a possible D gene (7 bases). CDR1 and CDR2 (germline): MNHEY, SVGAGI. This CDR3 contains 13 residues. Trimming pared 6 bases from V and 11 bases from J, leaving 17 bases between. This CDR3 is CASRTWGGGKQFF. CDR3 nucleotide sequence: TGTGCCAGCAGAACCTGGGGAGGGGGGAAGCAGTTCTTC.

The gene calls are TRBV6-1 and TRBJ1-4; the D is unclear. Deletions cut 7 bases from V and 7 bases from J, with 16 bases between. This CDR3 is built from 14 residues. CDR1 and CDR2 (germline): MNHNS, SASEGT. The CDR3 region has the DNA TGTGCCAGCAAATCGGGAGGGAGTGGTGAAAAACTGTTTTTT. Its translation is CASKSGGSGEKLFF.

The chain couples TRBV7-9 to TRBJ2-1; 7 bases line up with TRBD2. The V gene end was trimmed by 5 bases and the J gene end by 0 bases; junction bases not matched to a gene: 7. Germline CDR1 reads SEHNR; CDR2 reads FQNEAQ (reference sequence). This CDR3 is built from 16 residues. The CDR3 here is CASSVTSGDSYNEQFF. Here the CDR3 DNA reads TGTGCCAGCAGCGTAACAAGCGGGGACTCCTACAATGAGCAGTTCTTC.

Only one count was recorded for this clone. The V call is TRBV19, the J call TRBJ1-2, with a weak D call TRBD1 (5 bases). This CDR3 has 13 amino acids. The V end lost 3 bases, the J end lost 8 bases, and 13 bases lay between the germline ends. From germline, CDR1 is LNHDA and CDR2 SQIVND (reference sequence). CDR3 nucleotides: TGTGCCAGTAGTATGGACCCTGAGGGGGGCTACACCTTC. Residues: CASSMDPEGGYTF.